The entry that follows covers one T cell receptor beta chain sequence. Source study methods: Using reference gene primer amplification, nucleated cell counts were estimated. The assay was immunoSEQ multiplex PCR, and TCRdb's table has in-frame clones only and misses some. The V and J calls and the clone size are those of that table, but D and trimming were determined from the DNA. The top ten clones hold about 4.5% of a sample with some 460,000 clones, roughly 90% of them seen once. The data stem from a study of blood T cell repertoires in COVID-19. Across the study: Material from acute and convalescent COVID-19 was sourced from the United States, Italy and Spain. Sample material is recorded as cDNA or gDNA derived from T cells, B-cell-depleted T cells, or PBMCs.

Germline V gene data show CDR1 as KGHSH and CDR2 as LQKENI. The CDR3 has 14 amino acids. V was clipped by 5 bases and J by 5 bases; unmatched bases: 7. The source is a woman aged 30 to 39 with acute or convalescent COVID-19. The specimen sequenced was peripheral blood. This chain links TRBV18 with TRBJ2-5; TRBD1 agrees at 8 bases. CDR3 protein: CASSSTGAWETQYF. The CDR3 DNA is TGTGCCAGCTCATCGACAGGGGCTTGGGAGACCCAGTACTTC. Supplemented by reference TRBV18 and TRBJ2-5, the full variable domain reads NAGVMQNPRHLVRRRGQEARLRCSPMKGHSHVYWYRQLPEEGLKFMVYLQKENIIDESGMPKERFSAEFPKEGPSILRIQQVVRGDSAAYFCASSSTGAWETQYFGPGTRLLVL.